Listed here is a single T cell receptor (beta chain). This clone's antigen is unknown. It has no much larger one-base neighbor in the sample; base qualities were not kept. The data stem from a study of T cell changes during pregnancy in multiple sclerosis (dated by TCRdb to about 2019). Regarding the study in general: The study looked at changes in the T cell repertoire across pregnancy in women with multiple sclerosis.

The method behind the library was the immunoSEQ multiplex PCR assay. The table comes from immuneACCESS by way of TCRdb, which keeps in-frame sequences with V and J called. Part of the clones is missing from these tables; in studies checked, under half for an unresolved V gene and the rest for unknown reasons. This sample comprises about 79,000 clones, roughly 93% of them detected only once. Around 0.75% of the sample belongs to the ten largest clones. In the germline V gene, CDR1 corresponds to MDHEN and CDR2 to SYDVKM. The CDR3, cysteine through phenylalanine, is 12 amino acids long. Just CDR3 DNA is preserved here, 36 bases in frame from base 1. Relative to germline, V is 5 bases shorter and J is 3 bases shorter, with 7 bases between their ends.

This material consisted of peripheral blood, taken in the second trimester of pregnancy. The chain is made from TRBV28 and TRBJ1-1; no D segment can be confidently identified. This TCR derives from a female donor in good health, enrolled as a control in a pregnancy study. Here is the DNA: TGTGCCAGCAGTCCCCTTTACACTGAAGCTTTCTTT. Its protein is CASSPLYTEAFF.